Presented here are 12 T cell receptor beta chains from one specimen sequenced in a study of blood T cell repertoires in COVID-19. Generated by immunoSEQ multiplex PCR, the TCRdb table keeps only in-frame clones and is missing some. Among 220,000 or so clones listed, 80% to 85% were seen once. The sample consisted of PBMCs or T cells enriched from blood (not recorded which). These receptors were obtained from a middle-aged woman who had recovered from COVID-19.

J is TRBJ2-3 and V is TRBV7-6, with D perhaps TRBD2 (6 bases). The CDR3 runs to 15 residues. Trimming removed 2 bases from V and 2 bases from J, with 11 bases in between. CDR1 and CDR2 from the germline V gene are SGHVS and FNYEAQ. The CDR3 DNA is TGTGCCAGCAGCTTATCCGGGAGCCTCACAGATACGCAGTATTTT. Translating gives CASSLSGSLTDTQYF.

The sample holds a few counts of this clone. Written as DNA, the CDR3 is TGCAGCGTAGCTCTACTAGCGGGGGAGCAGTTCTTC. Its protein product is CSVALLAGEQFF. The J gene is TRBJ2-1, the V gene TRBV29-1, with 10 nucleotides matching TRBD2. Germline V lookup: CDR1 SQVTM, CDR2 ANQGSEA. Trimming cost V 6 bases and J 10 bases; bases outside gene matches: 6. The CDR3 contains 12 residues.

This chain connects TRBV4-3 to TRBJ2-2; 12 bases line up with TRBD2. Trimming took 3 bases from V and 7 from J; bases not matched to a gene: 9. The CDR3 sequence is 17 residues long. The V gene's germline CDR1 is LGHNA and CDR2 YSLEER. CDR3 sequence: CASSQQLAGGPGGELFF. DNA for the CDR3: TGCGCCAGCAGCCAGCAGCTAGCGGGAGGGCCCGGCGGGGAGCTGTTTTTT.

This clone was detected only a few times. The chain joins TRBV18 to TRBJ2-1; no clear D. Deletions cut 1 base from V and 7 bases from J, with 5 bases between. This CDR3 is 12 amino acids long. Germline V CDR1 and CDR2: KGHSH, LQKENI. The CDR3 nucleotides read TGTGCCAGCTCACCACGCGAAAATGAGCAGTTCTTC. Residues: CASSPRENEQFF.

The J gene is TRBJ2-5, the V gene TRBV18; 8 nucleotides align to TRBD1. The CDR3 extends over 13 amino acids. Per the germline V gene, CDR1 is KGHSH and CDR2 is LQKENI. The junction had 1 base not matched to a gene; V was cut back by 2 bases and J by 5 bases. The CDR3 sequence is CASSPWDRETQYF. The CDR3 nucleotides are TGTGCCAGCTCACCATGGGACAGGGAGACCCAGTACTTC.

The rearrangement links TRBV5-5 to TRBJ2-2; D might be TRBD1 (6 bases). This CDR3 region has 14 residues. Per germline, CDR1 SGHKS and CDR2 YYEKEE (reference sequence). The V gene lost 5 bases and the J gene lost 3 bases, with 11 bases spanning the gap. The CDR3 reads CASSWDIYTGELFF. Here the CDR3 DNA reads TGTGCCAGCAGTTGGGACATTTACACCGGGGAGCTGTTTTTT.

The chain combines TRBV6-5 with TRBJ2-5, with TRBD2 identical over 10 bases. There are 15 residues in the CDR3. Trimming cost V 7 bases and J 5 bases; bases outside gene matches: 10. The germline V gene has CDR1 MNHEY and CDR2 SVGAGI. The CDR3 nucleotides read TGTGCCAGCAACCCGACCGGGACTAGCGACGAGACCCAGTACTTC. The encoded protein is CASNPTGTSDETQYF.

The chain employs TRBV5-5 and TRBJ1-5; D is perhaps TRBD1 (5 bases). Trimming stripped 0 bases from V and 7 bases from J, with 11 bases between. This CDR3 comprises 14 residues. CDR1 and CDR2 from the germline V gene are SGHKS and YYEKEE (reference sequence). CDR3 sequence (DNA): TGTGCCAGCAGCTTGGTGTCAGGGCCCCAGCCCCAGCATTTT. Translation: CASSLVSGPQPQHF.

This rearrangement joins TRBV28 to TRBJ2-1; 7 nucleotides line up with TRBD2. Germline lookup yields CDR1 MDHEN and CDR2 SYDVKM. J lost 4 bases, V lost 7 bases, and 4 bases had no gene match. The CDR3 has 13 residues. CDR3 sequence reads: CASKLGGYNEQFF. CDR3 nucleotides: TGTGCCAGCAAACTGGGGGGGTACAATGAGCAGTTCTTC.

The chain couples TRBV10-1 to TRBJ2-5, with TRBD2 matching 11 bases. V was clipped by 5 bases and J by 2 bases; unmatched bases: 7. This CDR3 contains 16 residues. In germline, CDR1 is WNHNN, CDR2 SYGVQD (reference sequence). In DNA form, the CDR3 reads TGCGCCAGCAGTCCTGGACTAGCGGGCGCGCAAGAGACCCAGTACTTC. The encoded protein is CASSPGLAGAQETQYF.

This chain links TRBV6-5 with TRBJ2-2; 10 nucleotides match TRBD2. CDR3 length equals 16 residues. After removal of 4 bases from V and 6 bases from J, the junction contained 8 bases not matched to a gene. Germline V gene data show CDR1 as MNHEY and CDR2 as SVGAGI. The CDR3 region has the DNA TGTGCCAGCAGTTTTTTAGGGCTAGCGGGAGCCGGGGAGCTGTTTTTT. This gives the protein CASSFLGLAGAGELFF.

This rearrangement joins TRBV28 to TRBJ1-5, with a weak D call TRBD1 (6 bases). Germline-derived CDR1 and CDR2 are MDHEN and SYDVKM. The germline V and J ends were trimmed by 6 bases and 5 bases, with 17 bases remaining between them. The CDR3 sequence is 15 residues long. CDR3: CASRIGQFFHQPQHF. The CDR3 nucleotides are TGTGCCAGCAGAATAGGACAGTTTTTCCATCAGCCCCAGCATTTT.